The T cell receptor beta chain described here comes from a study of blood T cells in healthy people across ages. The germline V gene has CDR1 DFQATT and CDR2 SNEGSKA (reference sequence). CDR3 length equals 14 residues. V was pared by 8 bases and J by 1 base, with 17 bases between. For the second PCR, which ran for roughly 6 to 11 cycles, a sample-barcoded 5' primer and a J-beta primer mix were used. TCRdb reprocessed the 5' RACE reads with MiXCR, giving one entry per CDR3 protein. The sample has about 1.8 million distinct CDR3 sequences, about 50% seen once; the top ten hold around 2.1%. Sequencing input: blood. This TCR came from a middle-aged woman in good health. V usage is TRBV20-1 and J usage is TRBJ2-5; D is undetermined. As DNA, the CDR3 is TGCAGTTCCTCATTTGGCAGGATCCAAGAGACCCAGTACTTC. Its translation: CSSSFGRIQETQYF.